Presented here are 32 T cell receptor beta chains from one specimen sequenced in a study of T-cell reconstitution after alpha-beta-depleted transplantation in children. Preparation of the TCRbeta library involved a method that used unique molecular identifiers. Via MiXCR, TCRdb re-called the PCR reads, giving one row per CDR3 protein. This table holds 640,000 or so distinct CDR3 sequences, approximately 17% found once. The sample consisted of PBMCs from the stem cell graft donor, taken from the stem cell graft. These receptors were obtained from a human donor who donated a stem cell graft to a child with acute myeloid leukemia.

This clonotype was recorded at least ten times. The chain has TRBV7-2 and TRBJ2-1; D assignment may be TRBD1 or TRBD2 (6 bases each). V was trimmed by 5 bases and J by 1 base, leaving 18 bases between them. The CDR3 has 17 amino acids. Germline lookup yields CDR1 SGHTA and CDR2 FQGNSA. CDR3 in DNA: TGTGCCAGCAGCCATATGCCACGGGGGCCATCCTACAATGAGCAGTTCTTC. This sequence encodes CASSHMPRGPSYNEQFF.

This clonotype has a count of ten or more. CDR3 DNA sequence: TGCAGTGCTAGAAGGGAAGAGCCCCAGCATTTT. It encodes CSARREEPQHF. This chain links TRBV20-1 with TRBJ1-5; D is unclear. Trimming removed 2 bases from V and 8 bases from J, with 7 bases in between. The CDR3 runs 11 residues. Germline V gene sequence: CDR1 DFQATT, CDR2 SNEGSKA (reference sequence).

The chain uses TRBV12-3 or TRBV12-4 and TRBJ2-7; 9 nucleotides align to TRBD1. V lost 3 bases to trimming and J lost 5 bases; unmatched junction nucleotides: 2. The length of the CDR3 is 13 residues. DNA of the CDR3: TGTGCCAGCAGTTTGGACAGGGGAGACGAGCAGTACGTC. It specifies CASSLDRGDEQYV.

The chain couples TRBV10-3 to TRBJ1-1; perhaps TRBD1 as D (5 bases). Trimming shortened V by 4 bases and J by 5 bases, and 14 bases separated the two germline ends. This CDR3 spans 14 amino acids. The germline gives CDR1 ENHRY, CDR2 SYGVKD. CDR3 sequence reads: CAISGGGTKTEAFF. In nucleotides, the CDR3 is TGTGCCATCAGTGGGGGGGGGACGAAAACTGAAGCTTTCTTT.

About this clonotype: A much more abundant neighbour one base away suggests this may be a read error. The rearrangement links TRBV12-3 or TRBV12-4 to TRBJ2-7; perhaps D is TRBD1 or TRBD2 (5 bases each). CDR3 length equals 14 residues. Trimming took off 6 bases at V and 4 bases at J, with 16 bases between the two ends. The DNA of the CDR3 is TGTGCCAGCAGCCCTACCGGGGCGGATTACGAGCAGTACTTC. Its protein product is CASSPTGADYEQYF.

Comment on this clonotype: The germline gene is not matched at one end of the junction; a read error may be the cause. The J gene is TRBJ2-1, the V gene TRBV7-2; D is perhaps TRBD1 (6 bases). The CDR3 sequence is 15 residues long. Germline loops: CDR1 SGHTA, CDR2 FQGNSA. Written as DNA, the CDR3 is TGTGCCACCAGCTTAGGACAGCTCTCCTACAATGAGCAGTTCTTC. Its translation: CATSLGQLSYNEQFF.

The V gene is TRBV30, the J gene TRBJ1-2; D is perhaps TRBD1 (5 bases). This CDR3 comprises 13 residues. Germline V CDR1 and CDR2: GTSNPN, SVGIG (reference sequence). Trimming stripped 6 bases from V and 8 bases from J, with 19 bases between. The CDR3 is CACEPSRTFGYTF. The CDR3 DNA reads TGTGCCTGCGAACCCAGCCGGACATTCGGCTACACCTTC.

V gene TRBV12-3 or TRBV12-4 combines with J gene TRBJ1-1, with unresolved D. The CDR3 is made up of 13 amino acids. With 2 bases removed from V and 0 bases from J, the gap between germline ends came to 4 bases. CDR3 coding DNA: TGTGCCAGCAGTTTACATTTGAACACTGAAGCTTTCTTT. Amino acid sequence: CASSLHLNTEAFF.

This clonotype occurred a few times. This chain links TRBV9 with TRBJ2-1, with D perhaps TRBD1 or TRBD2 (6 bases each). This CDR3 is 15 amino acids long. With 3 bases removed from V and 2 bases from J, the gap between germline ends came to 12 bases. Germline loops: CDR1 SGDLS, CDR2 YYNGEE. For the CDR3, the DNA is TGTGCCAGCAGCGACGGGGGCCCCCCCTACAATGAGCAGTTCTTC. Translated, it gives CASSDGGPPYNEQFF.

This clonotype was observed at least ten times. This chain connects TRBV20-1 to TRBJ2-7; tentatively, D is TRBD1 (5 bases). Germline CDR1 DFQATT, CDR2 SNEGSKA (reference sequence). The CDR3 has 14 amino acids. Trimming pared 3 bases from V and 0 bases from J, leaving 12 bases between. CDR3 in amino acids: CSASLSGPSYEQYF. CDR3 sequence (DNA): TGCAGTGCTAGCCTTTCAGGGCCCTCCTACGAGCAGTACTTC.

This chain joins TRBV6-1 and TRBJ2-3; perhaps TRBD2 as D (6 bases). This CDR3 region has 14 residues. Per germline, CDR1 MNHNS and CDR2 SASEGT. V lost 4 bases and J lost 5, with 13 bases in between. The CDR3 sequence: CASSAQTRRDTQYF. The CDR3 DNA reads TGTGCCAGCAGTGCCCAGACTAGAAGAGATACGCAGTATTTT.

This chain joins TRBV7-9 and TRBJ2-5; 9 bases line up with TRBD2. The CDR3 runs 15 residues. Trimming removed 1 base from V and 4 bases from J; junction bases left unmatched: 4. From germline, CDR1 is SEHNR and CDR2 FQNEAQ (reference sequence). This CDR3 is CASSLGLAEGETQYF. The CDR3 coding sequence is TGTGCCAGCAGCTTAGGACTAGCGGAGGGAGAGACCCAGTACTTC.

This clonotype was recorded at least ten times. V and J are TRBV20-1 and TRBJ1-5, with a weak D call TRBD1 (5 bases). V was cut by 5 bases and J by 2 bases, with 7 bases left in between. CDR1 and CDR2 (germline): DFQATT, SNEGSKA (reference sequence). This CDR3 is 12 amino acids long. CDR3 amino acids: CSAWDGNQPQHF. In nucleotides, the CDR3 is TGCAGTGCTTGGGACGGCAATCAGCCCCAGCATTTT.

This clonotype was observed a handful of times. This chain uses TRBV5-6 with TRBJ2-5; D is unresolved. The CDR3 is made up of 14 amino acids. The germline V and J ends were trimmed by 4 bases and 1 base, with 11 bases remaining between them. CDR1 is SGHDT, CDR2 YYEEEE, per germline. CDR3 sequence (DNA): TGTGCCAGCAGCGGGAACATAGTCCAAGAGACCCAGTACTTC. Translated: CASSGNIVQETQYF.

This clonotype has a count of ten or more. The chain couples TRBV29-1 to TRBJ2-2; no clear D gene. Germline V CDR1 and CDR2: SQVTM, ANQGSEA. V gave up 7 bases and J gave up 2 bases, with 14 bases separating them. There are 14 residues in the CDR3. The CDR3 DNA is TGCAGCGCCTCACCCTCTATTAACACCGGGGAGCTGTTTTTT. Encoded protein: CSASPSINTGELFF.

This clonotype turned up a few times. The J gene is TRBJ2-6, the V gene TRBV28, with a possible D match to TRBD2 (5 bases). The CDR3 extends over 13 amino acids. Germline CDR1 MDHEN, CDR2 SYDVKM. V was pared by 9 bases and J by 3 bases, with 9 bases between. CDR3 protein: CASRSGGANVLTF. The CDR3, as DNA: TGTGCCAGTAGAAGCGGTGGGGCCAACGTCCTGACTTTC.

The chain combines TRBV14 with TRBJ2-3, with D tentatively TRBD2 (6 bases). Germline values: CDR1 SGHDN, CDR2 FVKESK. This CDR3 spans 15 amino acids. Trimming shortened V by 2 bases and J by 2 bases, and 11 bases separated the two germline ends. CDR3 sequence: CASSQISGITDTQYF. The DNA of the CDR3 is TGTGCCAGCAGCCAAATTAGCGGAATCACAGATACGCAGTATTTT.

This clonotype was observed a handful of times. The V and J genes are TRBV5-5 and TRBJ2-3, with a possible D match to TRBD2 (5 bases). The ends were cut back, 2 bases at V and 1 base at J, with 11 bases in the middle. Germline lookup yields CDR1 SGHKS and CDR2 YYEKEE (reference sequence). CDR3 length: 15 amino acids. CDR3 sequence (DNA): TGTGCCAGCAGCTTTCAGCCCGGGGGCACAGATACGCAGTATTTT. Translation: CASSFQPGGTDTQYF.

This clonotype was found many times. V is TRBV29-1 and J is TRBJ2-3, with 10 bases that match TRBD2. The V segment lost 4 bases and the J segment 6 bases; nucleotides outside the gene matches: 7. CDR1 and CDR2 (germline): SQVTM, ANQGSEA. The CDR3 consists of 14 residues. This chain's CDR3 is CSVVRAGGRDTQYF. The CDR3 DNA sequence: TGCAGCGTTGTTCGAGCGGGGGGGCGCGATACGCAGTATTTT.

This clonotype was seen at least ten times. This chain connects TRBV29-1 to TRBJ1-2, with TRBD1 matching over 7 bases. CDR3 length: 11 amino acids. Germline V gene data show CDR1 as SQVTM and CDR2 as ANQGSEA. J was trimmed by 8 bases and V by 0 bases; bases with no gene match: 0. The CDR3 here is CSVEEGGGYTF. The CDR3, as DNA: TGCAGCGTTGAAGAAGGGGGCGGCTACACCTTC.

This clonotype was seen ten or more times. The V call is TRBV7-2, the J call TRBJ2-1, with 13 bases matching TRBD2. Germline CDR1 and CDR2: SGHTA and FQGNSA. The CDR3 covers 15 residues. Unmatched junction bases numbered 4, after V lost 5 bases and J lost 6 bases. The CDR3 loop reads CASSNGLAGANEQFF. The CDR3 nucleotides are TGTGCCAGCAGCAATGGACTAGCGGGGGCCAATGAGCAGTTCTTC.

This clonotype was detected many times. CDR3 in amino acids: CSLGGERGVYNEQFF. CDR3 nucleotide sequence: TGCAGCCTTGGGGGGGAGCGGGGGGTTTACAATGAGCAGTTCTTC. The gene calls are TRBV29-1 and TRBJ2-1, with 9 bases identical to TRBD2. Unmatched junction bases numbered 12, after V lost 8 bases and J lost 4 bases. CDR1 SQVTM and CDR2 ANQGSEA come from the germline V gene. The CDR3 is made up of 15 amino acids.

This clonotype was recorded many times. This sequence joins TRBV12-3 or TRBV12-4 and TRBJ2-7; D not resolved. V lost 4 bases, J lost 12 bases, and 16 bases lay in between. The CDR3 sequence is 12 residues long. DNA for the CDR3: TGTGCCAGCAGTTCGGTTGATAGCCGGGTGTACGTC. This sequence encodes CASSSVDSRVYV.

This clonotype was picked up many times. The chain is built from TRBV24-1 and TRBJ2-2; TRBD2 aligns across 7 bases. CDR3 size: 14 residues. Germline V lookup: CDR1 KGHDR, CDR2 SFDVKD. Losses at the gene ends were 12 bases for V and 0 bases for J; bases not matched to a gene: 6. The CDR3 protein is CASEAGTNTGELFF. In DNA form, the CDR3 reads TGTGCCTCAGAAGCGGGGACGAACACCGGGGAGCTGTTTTTT.

This clonotype was seen only a few times. The J gene is TRBJ1-2, the V gene TRBV24-1; D uncertain. The CDR3 is 15 residues long. Looked up from germline, CDR1 is KGHDR and CDR2 is SFDVKD. The V end lost 3 bases, the J end lost 10 bases, and 20 bases lay between the germline ends. As DNA, the CDR3 is TGTGCCACCAGTGATAGTGTAAGTGGACCTCGTCACTACACCTTC. It encodes CATSDSVSGPRHYTF.

The chain has TRBV6-2 or TRBV6-3 and TRBJ1-6; 8 nucleotides line up with TRBD1. The CDR3 spans 16 residues. Germline V CDR1 and CDR2: MNHEY, SVGEGT. V shed 0 bases and J 6 bases; nucleotides not matched to a gene: 4. The CDR3 nucleotides read TGTGCCAGCAGTTACTCGGAGGACAGGGTTAATTCACCCCTCCACTTT. Translating gives CASSYSEDRVNSPLHF.

In its sample, this clonotype was seen many times. This chain links TRBV12-3 or TRBV12-4 with TRBJ1-4; 7 nucleotides align to TRBD1. The CDR3 extends over 14 amino acids. J lost 8 bases, V lost 6 bases, and 9 bases had no gene match. The CDR3 loop is CASSPGGGLEKLFF. In nucleotides, the CDR3 is TGTGCCAGCAGCCCAGGGGGAGGATTAGAAAAACTGTTTTTT.

This clonotype was found many times. This sequence joins TRBV20-1 and TRBJ1-4; 10 nucleotides agree with TRBD1. CDR1 DFQATT and CDR2 SNEGSKA come from the germline V gene (reference sequence). This CDR3 has 19 amino acids. Trimming took 1 base from V and 0 from J; bases not matched to a gene: 11. The chain's CDR3 is CSARALGTGDRSTNEKLFF. CDR3 nucleotides: TGCAGTGCTAGAGCACTCGGGACAGGGGACCGTTCAACTAATGAAAAACTGTTTTTT.

Remarks on this clonotype: Given a much more abundant clone one base away, this may be a read error. The CDR3 loop reads CASSVAGITDTQYF. CDR3 DNA: TGTGCCAGCAGCGTAGCCGGAATCACAGATACGCAGTATTTT. The chain combines TRBV9 with TRBJ2-3; D is unclear. This CDR3 spans 14 amino acids. Per the germline V gene, CDR1 is SGDLS and CDR2 is YYNGEE. V lost 0 bases and J lost 2, with 7 bases in between.

This clonotype has more than one count but fewer than ten. The rearrangement links TRBV4-3 to TRBJ2-7; the D gene is possibly TRBD2 (6 bases). Per germline, CDR1 LGHNA and CDR2 YSLEER. V was shortened by 0 bases and J by 3 bases, with 15 bases between the two germline ends. This CDR3 is 16 amino acids long. Here the CDR3 reads CASSQDRTGGVYEQYF. In DNA form, the CDR3 reads TGCGCCAGCAGCCAAGATCGCACCGGGGGTGTCTACGAGCAGTACTTC.

J is TRBJ1-5 and V is TRBV7-2, with no clear D. CDR1 is SGHTA and CDR2 is FQGNSA in the germline V gene. V lost 6 bases to trimming and J lost 9 bases, with 12 bases between them. The CDR3 totals 12 residues. The CDR3 DNA reads as TGTGCCAGCAGTTCTACCCCGGGGCCCCAGCATTTT. As protein: CASSSTPGPQHF.

This clonotype was detected only a few times. The rearrangement uses TRBV7-9 and TRBJ2-3, with D maybe TRBD2 (7 bases). Germline V gives CDR1 SEHNR, CDR2 FQNEAQ (reference sequence). Deletions cut 0 bases from V and 2 bases from J, with 12 bases between. The CDR3 contains 16 residues. The CDR3 nucleotides read TGTGCCAGCAGCTTAGCCGGCGGGGGCCTCACAGATACGCAGTATTTT. It is translated as CASSLAGGGLTDTQYF. Variable domain in full (rest from reference TRBV7-9 and TRBJ2-3): DTGVSQNPRHKITKRGQNVTFRCDPISEHNRLYWYRQTLGQGPEFLTYFQNEAQLEKSRLLSDRFSAERPKGSFSTLEIQRTEQGDSAMYLCASSLAGGGLTDTQYFGPGTRLTVL.